The 8 T cell receptor beta chains given below trace back to one sample, sequenced in a study of cytomegalovirus exposure and HLA in healthy donors. Primers: 60 Vbeta forward and 13 Jbeta reverse. Repertoires were generated with immunoSEQ multiplex PCR, while TCRdb's copy carries only in-frame clones and drops some. The table has 150,000 to 180,000 clones, about 68% seen once. Sequenced sample: PBMCs. The source of these receptors is a man in his late teens or twenties in good health and CMV-seronegative.

The V call is TRBV5-1, the J call TRBJ2-3; 11 bases fit TRBD2. The CDR3 contains 16 residues. Germline V gives CDR1 SGHRS, CDR2 YFSETQ. V lost 8 bases to trimming and J lost 2 bases; unmatched junction nucleotides: 10. The CDR3 DNA reads TGCGCCAGTTGGGGGCCGGGACTAGCGGTCACAGATACGCAGTATTTT. This encodes CASWGPGLAVTDTQYF.

The chain has TRBV2 and TRBJ2-1, with 9 nucleotides matching TRBD2. V lost 1 base to trimming and J lost 0 bases; unmatched junction nucleotides: 7. Germline V gene lookup returns CDR1 SNHLY and CDR2 FYNNEI. The CDR3 spans 18 residues. CDR3 residues: CASSEGHVAGDSYNEQFF. The CDR3 DNA is TGTGCCAGCAGTGAAGGGCATGTAGCGGGGGACTCCTACAATGAGCAGTTCTTC.

The chain links TRBV4-3 to TRBJ2-1, with 13 bases lining up with TRBD2. The CDR3 covers 17 residues. Germline assignment: CDR1 LGHNA and CDR2 YSLEER. V lost 0 bases to trimming and J lost 5 bases; unmatched junction nucleotides: 4. The DNA for the CDR3 is TGCGCCAGCAGCCAAGAGGGACTAGCGGGGCTCGACAATGAGCAGTTCTTC. Translated: CASSQEGLAGLDNEQFF.

This clone was recorded a few times. The gene calls are TRBV18 and TRBJ2-7; the D gene is possibly TRBD1 (6 bases). The V and J ends lost 2 bases and 10 bases respectively, with 15 bases between them. Germline V gives CDR1 KGHSH, CDR2 LQKENI. The CDR3 covers 13 residues. The CDR3 region has the DNA TGTGCCAGCTCACCAGTACAAGACAGGTTCCAGTACTTC. The encoded protein is CASSPVQDRFQYF.

In nucleotides, the CDR3 is TGTGCCAGCAGCTTAGCCGGCACTCGCGGGGAAAAACTGTTTTTT. Residues: CASSLAGTRGEKLFF. The rearrangement uses TRBV7-2 and TRBJ1-4; D gene uncertain. Trimming pared 0 bases from V and 8 bases from J, leaving 13 bases between. Germline CDR1 is SGHTA and CDR2 is FQGNSA. The CDR3 totals 15 residues.

The chain joins TRBV5-6 to TRBJ2-7, with a tentative D call TRBD1 (5 bases). From germline, CDR1 is SGHDT and CDR2 YYEEEE. Trimming left V 3 bases short and J 0 bases short, with 10 bases between. The CDR3 contains 14 residues. The CDR3 region has the DNA TGTGCCAGCAGCTCGCAGGGAAACTCCTACGAGCAGTACTTC. This translates into CASSSQGNSYEQYF.

V is TRBV5-6 and J is TRBJ1-4; 7 nucleotides align to TRBD1. Germline CDR1 reads SGHDT; CDR2 reads YYEEEE. V trimming: 4 bases; J trimming: 0 bases; junction bases outside the gene matches: 9. The CDR3 is made up of 17 amino acids. The CDR3 region is CASSKSGQSATNEKLFF. The CDR3 DNA sequence: TGTGCCAGCAGCAAGTCGGGACAGTCTGCAACTAATGAAAAACTGTTTTTT.

This chain links TRBV9 with TRBJ2-3, with D possibly matching TRBD2 (5 bases). The CDR3 consists of 15 residues. V lost 0 bases and J 3 bases, leaving 11 bases between the germline ends. Looked up from germline, CDR1 is SGDLS and CDR2 is YYNGEE. The CDR3, as DNA: TGTGCCAGCAGCGTAGCTGGCGGGTCAACAGATACGCAGTATTTT. Its protein product is CASSVAGGSTDTQYF. Based on the CDR3 plus reference TRBV9 and TRBJ2-3, the full variable domain is DSGVTQTPKHLITATGQRVTLRCSPRSGDLSVYWYQQSLDQGLQFLIQYYNGEERAKGNILERFSAQQFPDLHSELNLSSLELGDSALYFCASSVAGGSTDTQYFGPGTRLTVL.